Presented here are 4 T cell receptor beta chains from one specimen sequenced in a study of shared clonotypes between healthy human individuals (TCRdb year 2020). The receptor library was made with the immunoSEQ multiplex PCR assay. What TCRdb holds here is the immuneACCESS table cut down to in-frame rearrangements. Part of the clones is not present; checked against another copy, under half of the missing clones reflect an unresolved V gene, and the others are unexplained. Across this sample there are around 720,000 clones, with 55% to 85% seen only once. Together, the top ten hold 1.5% to 2% of the sample. Sample: memory CD4+ T cells sorted from blood. Sample cell subset or site, as interpreted from the label and publication: CD45RA-negative fraction. These TCRs come from a woman aged 25-40 years in good health.

This clone occurred a few times. The rearrangement links TRBV11-1 to TRBJ2-1, with D unclear. The V and J ends lost 1 base and 9 bases respectively, with 10 bases between them. Germline lookup yields CDR1 SGHAT and CDR2 FQDESV (reference sequence). The CDR3 is 13 amino acids. In DNA, the CDR3 is TGTGCCAGCAGCTTAGTTTCCATCGCTGAGCAGTTCTTC. The encoded protein is CASSLVSIAEQFF.

V and J are TRBV2 and TRBJ2-4; 11 bases match TRBD2. With V trimmed by 4 bases and J by 0 bases, 23 bases remained unmatched. The germline gives CDR1 SNHLY, CDR2 FYNNEI. This CDR3 is built from 23 residues. CDR3 sequence: CASSVPGVTRTSGFSLAKNIQYF. CDR3 bases: TGTGCCAGCAGTGTTCCGGGGGTCACCCGGACTAGCGGGTTTAGTCTAGCCAAAAACATTCAGTACTTC.

This chain uses TRBV5-1 with TRBJ1-2; D call uncertain. Trimming removed 0 bases from V and 2 bases from J, with 11 bases in between. The CDR3 runs 15 residues. The germline gives CDR1 SGHRS, CDR2 YFSETQ. The CDR3 region is CASSLDSGLNYGYTF. In DNA, the CDR3 is TGCGCCAGCAGCTTGGATTCAGGTTTAAACTATGGCTACACCTTC. The full variable domain, in which reference TRBV5-1 and TRBJ1-2 provide the parts outside the CDR3, is KAGVTQTPRYLIKTRGQQVTLSCSPISGHRSVSWYQQTPGQGLQFLFEYFSETQRNKGNFPGRFSGRQFSNSRSEMNVSTLELGDSALYLCASSLDSGLNYGYTFGSGTRLTVV.

This clone was observed once. The rearrangement links TRBV5-1 to TRBJ2-2; D is unresolved. CDR1 and CDR2 (germline): SGHRS, YFSETQ. Trimming cost V 0 bases and J 6 bases, with 15 bases left between them. This CDR3 has 16 amino acids. The CDR3 DNA reads TGCGCCAGCAGCTTGGCCGAAGCTGCAGGTTCCGGGGAGCTGTTTTTT. This codes for CASSLAEAAGSGELFF.